This TCR beta chain was recorded in a study of molecular identifiers for immune sequencing clone quantification. Study details: Four of five RNA aliquots from around 20,000 or 100,000 naive CD8 T cells were sequenced. Findings of the study overall: Clones with over 20 RNA copies captured over 97% of effector molecules but under 1% of naive ones.

TCRdb fed the PCR reads into MiXCR, producing one record per CDR3 protein. The table has around 40,000 distinct CDR3 sequences, roughly 21% seen once. The table lists this clonotype with many counts. The antigen remains unidentified. The sample was naive CD8+ T cells from blood, with Jurkat cell RNA spiked in. Subset indicated: FACS-sorted CD8+CD4-CCR7+CD45RA+ naive T cells. The source is a human donor in good health. Some libraries in this study had Jurkat cell RNA spiked in.

Here the CDR3 DNA reads TGTGCCAGCAGTTACCGCGGGGGCGAAGTTTACGAGCAGTACTTC. This codes for CASSYRGGEVYEQYF. The chain has TRBV6-5 and TRBJ2-7; the D gene is possibly TRBD2 (7 bases). The CDR3 covers 15 residues. Trimming cost V 2 bases and J 4 bases, with 15 bases left between them. Germline CDR1 MNHEY, CDR2 SVGAGI.